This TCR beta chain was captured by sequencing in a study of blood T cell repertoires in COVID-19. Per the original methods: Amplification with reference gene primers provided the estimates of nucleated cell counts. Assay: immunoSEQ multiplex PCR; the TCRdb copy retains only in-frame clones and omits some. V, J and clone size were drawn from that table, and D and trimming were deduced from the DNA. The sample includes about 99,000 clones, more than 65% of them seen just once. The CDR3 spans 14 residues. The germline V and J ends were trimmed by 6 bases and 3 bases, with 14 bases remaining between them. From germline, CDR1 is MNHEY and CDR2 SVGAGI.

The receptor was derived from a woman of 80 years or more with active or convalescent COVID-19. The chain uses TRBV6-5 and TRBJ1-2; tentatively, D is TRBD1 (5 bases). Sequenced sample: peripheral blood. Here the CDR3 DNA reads TGTGCCAGCAGATCCCCGGGGGGACACTATGGCTACACCTTC. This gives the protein CASRSPGGHYGYTF.